This TCR beta chain comes out of a study of early T cells in non-severe SARS-CoV-2 infection. Unique molecular identifiers tagged individual cDNA molecules. TCRdb independently ran MiXCR on the 5' RACE reads; one entry per CDR3 protein. The sample records tens of thousands of distinct CDR3 sequences, 5.3% being singletons. V lost 6 bases to trimming and J lost 3 bases; unmatched junction nucleotides: 6. CDR3 size: 14 residues. CDR1 and CDR2 from the germline V gene are MNHEY and SVGEGT. This clonotype turned up a few times. The receptor was derived from an adult who was a healthcare worker with PCR-confirmed SARS-CoV-2 infection or an uninfected control (not recorded which). The sequenced sample consisted of whole blood. The chain links TRBV6-2 or TRBV6-3 to TRBJ1-1, with 8 bases identical to TRBD1. The CDR3 nucleotides are TGTGCCAGCAGCCCGGACAGGGCCGACACTGAAGCTTTCTTT. Translating it yields CASSPDRADTEAFF.